One and the same sample provided the 2 T cell receptor beta chains below, sequenced in a study of OX40 agonist ivuxolimab in advanced cancers. Sequencing used immunoSEQ multiplex PCR; TCRdb keeps in-frame clones, though not all of them. The sample lists just over 60,000 clones, 91% occurring once. Sequencing was performed on CD4+ or CD8+ T cells sorted from blood, taken in a trial of the OX40 agonist ivuxolimab. The receptors stem from an adult with an advanced solid tumor such as melanoma, head and neck, liver or kidney cancer.

This rearrangement joins TRBV7-6 to TRBJ2-5, with D possibly matching TRBD2 (5 bases). Trimming pared 0 bases from V and 5 bases from J, leaving 10 bases between. The CDR3 runs 14 residues. The germline V gene encodes CDR1 SGHVS and CDR2 FNYEAQ. DNA for the CDR3: TGTGCCAGCAGCTTAGCGGGAGTTCGCGAGACCCAGTACTTC. It specifies CASSLAGVRETQYF.

The chain uses TRBV15 and TRBJ2-1; D is uncertain. The CDR3 sequence is 17 residues long. V was clipped by 0 bases and J by 0 bases, with 12 bases between them. The V gene's germline CDR1 is LNHNV and CDR2 YYDKDF (reference sequence). The CDR3 region has the DNA TGTGCCACCAGCAGAGACTTGCTATTAAGCTCCTACAATGAGCAGTTCTTC. Translation: CATSRDLLLSSYNEQFF.